This T cell receptor beta chain was captured in a study of technical replicates of blood from four donors. Libraries were prepared by immunoSEQ multiplex PCR; TCRdb keeps only in-frame clonotypes and omits some of them. The data show some 64,000 clones, with around 87% seen just once and roughly 4.6% held by the top ten. CDR1 SEHNR and CDR2 FQNEAQ come from the germline V gene (reference sequence). The V gene lost 5 bases and the J gene lost 6 bases, with 10 bases spanning the gap. CDR3 size: 12 residues. This receptor was obtained from a human donor in good health. Some clones in this sample may be carry-over from other donors' samples. V usage is TRBV7-9 and J usage is TRBJ2-5; D remains ambiguous. Sequencing was performed on PBMCs. CDR3 nucleotide sequence: TGTGCCAGCAGCGAGCCTACCCAGACCCAGTACTTC. It specifies CASSEPTQTQYF.